This is a list of T cell receptor beta chains from one sample in a study of T cells after yellow fever vaccination. TCRdb processed the 5' RACE reads anew with MiXCR; each CDR3 protein has one entry. This sample yields about 510,000 distinct CDR3 sequences, of which around a fifth are seen a single time; about 17% belongs to the top ten. Sample: PBMCs, taken about 21 days after the first yellow fever vaccination. The receptors shown here come from a man between 18 and 35 years old who received the YFV17D yellow fever vaccine. CDR3s include the opening cysteine and the closing phenylalanine or tryptophan. The D gene is left open where the match is weak. Rows give clone size only sometimes, using once, few, many, or a class for an expanded clone.

V gene	D gene	J gene	clone size	CDR3 protein	CDR3 DNA
TRBV7-9	TRBD1	TRBJ1-2	few	CASSFFSDRGLGGYTF	TGTGCCAGCAGCTTTTTTTCCGACAGGGGGTTAGGTGGCTACACCTTC
TRBV29-1	-	TRBJ2-1	-	CSVEAQNEQFF	TGCAGCGTTGAGGCCCAGAATGAGCAGTTCTTC
TRBV7-8	-	TRBJ1-1	-	CASSLGEGAFF	TGTGCCAGCAGCTTAGGAGAGGGCGCTTTCTTT
TRBV4-3	-	TRBJ2-6	few	CASSQDYVTGSGANVLTF	TGCGCCAGCAGCCAAGATTACGTAACAGGGTCTGGGGCCAACGTCCTGACTTTC
TRBV2	-	TRBJ1-5	-	CATNQGWNQPQHF	TGTGCCACCAATCAGGGGTGGAATCAGCCCCAGCATTTT
TRBV9	TRBD1	TRBJ1-1	few	CASSVEGAGTEAFF	TGTGCCAGCAGCGTAGAGGGGGCTGGGACTGAAGCTTTCTTT
TRBV12-3/TRBV12-4	-	TRBJ2-1	many	CASSWSGNEQFF	TGTGCCAGCAGTTGGTCAGGTAATGAGCAGTTCTTC
TRBV5-4	-	TRBJ1-1	-	CASSLVGRWNTEAFF	TGTGCCAGCAGCTTGGTAGGACGGTGGAACACTGAAGCTTTCTTT
TRBV6-1	TRBD1	TRBJ2-3	-	CASRGTGTQYF	TGTGCCAGCAGAGGGACAGGGACGCAGTATTTT
TRBV12-3/TRBV12-4	TRBD1	TRBJ2-7	-	CASRLGTGDYEQYF	TGTGCCAGCAGACTCGGGACAGGGGATTACGAGCAGTACTTC
TRBV6-5	TRBD1	TRBJ1-5	few	CASSYSMGRGQEQPQHF	TGTGCCAGCAGTTACTCGATGGGCAGGGGGCAGGAACAGCCCCAGCATTTT
TRBV6-1	-	TRBJ2-4	few	CASREQYPKNIQYF	TGTGCCAGCAGGGAACAGTATCCCAAAAACATTCAGTACTTC
TRBV30	-	TRBJ2-7	few	CAWTGVGSYEQYF	TGTGCCTGGACGGGGGTAGGGTCCTACGAGCAGTACTTC
TRBV24-1	-	TRBJ1-2	few	CATSVQGGNGYTF	TGTGCCACCAGCGTACAGGGTGGGAATGGCTACACCTTC
TRBV12-3/TRBV12-4	-	TRBJ2-5	-	CASSYKGPGLGETQYF	TGTGCCAGCAGTTATAAGGGACCGGGACTTGGGGAGACCCAGTACTTC
TRBV4-1	TRBD1	TRBJ1-5	-	CASRETGDHNQPQHF	TGCGCCAGCAGGGAGACAGGGGATCACAATCAGCCCCAGCATTTT
TRBV12-3/TRBV12-4	-	TRBJ2-2	few	CASSTSLAPGELFF	TGTGCCAGCAGTACATCACTAGCCCCCGGGGAGCTGTTTTTT
TRBV25-1	TRBD1	TRBJ2-1	many	CASSVVGQGAVHEQFF	TGTGCCAGCAGTGTCGTGGGGCAGGGGGCGGTCCATGAGCAGTTCTTC
TRBV6-2/TRBV6-3	-	TRBJ2-3	few	CASSYKQADTQYF	TGTGCCAGCAGTTACAAGCAGGCAGATACGCAGTATTTT
TRBV5-1	TRBD1	TRBJ2-1	-	CASSPGGTPSYNEQFF	TGCGCCAGCAGCCCAGGGGGCACCCCCTCCTACAATGAGCAGTTCTTC
TRBV7-2	-	TRBJ2-7	-	CASSLGALAGVEQYF	TGTGCCAGCAGCTTAGGAGCATTGGCAGGAGTCGAGCAGTACTTC
TRBV6-2/TRBV6-3	-	TRBJ2-5	-	CASTAREETQYF	TGTGCCAGCACCGCCAGGGAAGAGACCCAGTACTTC
TRBV13	-	TRBJ1-3	-	CASNPRSSSSGNTIYF	TGTGCCAGCAACCCTCGGTCGTCTAGCTCTGGAAACACCATATATTTT
TRBV12-3/TRBV12-4	-	TRBJ1-1	-	CASSFGAYTEAFF	TGTGCCAGCAGTTTCGGTGCGTACACTGAAGCTTTCTTT
TRBV12-5	-	TRBJ1-5	-	CASAVDGLGQPQHF	TGTGCTAGTGCCGTGGACGGCTTAGGACAGCCCCAGCATTTT
TRBV10-2	-	TRBJ2-7	-	CASGGLFGYEQYF	TGCGCCAGCGGCGGACTTTTTGGCTACGAGCAGTACTTC
TRBV4-3	-	TRBJ2-1	-	CASSQEGRGPQFF	TGCGCCAGCAGCCAAGAGGGGCGGGGGCCCCAGTTCTTC
TRBV7-9	-	TRBJ2-1	many	CASRGAAYNEQFF	TGTGCCAGCAGGGGAGCGGCCTACAATGAGCAGTTCTTC
TRBV5-1	-	TRBJ2-1	-	CASSWTVSGAFEQFF	TGCGCCAGCAGCTGGACCGTTAGTGGGGCATTTGAGCAGTTCTTC
TRBV5-1	-	TRBJ2-3	few	CASSLANPGTDTQYF	TGCGCCAGCAGCTTGGCAAACCCGGGCACAGATACGCAGTATTTT
TRBV4-1	TRBD2	TRBJ2-3	-	CASSQPGGLSDTQYF	TGCGCCAGCAGCCAACCGGGAGGACTTTCAGATACGCAGTATTTT
TRBV29-1	-	TRBJ1-2	-	CSVWAGDYGYTF	TGCAGCGTCTGGGCGGGGGACTATGGCTACACCTTC
TRBV4-2	TRBD1	TRBJ2-4	few	CASSSPSDRAVNIQYF	TGTGCCAGCAGCTCGCCCTCGGACAGGGCGGTCAACATTCAGTACTTC